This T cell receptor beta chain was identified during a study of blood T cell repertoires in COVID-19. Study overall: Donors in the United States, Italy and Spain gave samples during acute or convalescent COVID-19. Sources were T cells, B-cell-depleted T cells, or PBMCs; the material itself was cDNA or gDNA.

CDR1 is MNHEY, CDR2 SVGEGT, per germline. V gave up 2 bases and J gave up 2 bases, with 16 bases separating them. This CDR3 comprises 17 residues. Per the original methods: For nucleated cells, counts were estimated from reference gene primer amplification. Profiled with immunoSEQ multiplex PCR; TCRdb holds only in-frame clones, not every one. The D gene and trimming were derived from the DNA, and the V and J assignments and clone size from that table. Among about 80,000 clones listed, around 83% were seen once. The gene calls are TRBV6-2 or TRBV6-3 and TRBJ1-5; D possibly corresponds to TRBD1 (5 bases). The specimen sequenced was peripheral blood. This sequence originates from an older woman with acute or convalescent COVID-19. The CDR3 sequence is CASSYMPGGEGNQPQHF. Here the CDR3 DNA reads TGTGCCAGCAGTTACATGCCGGGGGGTGAGGGCAATCAGCCCCAGCATTTT.